The T cell receptor (beta chain) described here comes from a study of OX40 agonist ivuxolimab in advanced cancers. Per germline, CDR1 SGHTA and CDR2 FQGNSA. This CDR3 spans 15 amino acids. V was cut by 4 bases and J by 0 bases, with 13 bases left in between. Assay used: immunoSEQ multiplex PCR; TCRdb lists only in-frame clones, some missing. The repertoire holds fewer than 40,000 clones, with 65% to 80% as singletons. The source is an adult with an advanced solid tumor such as melanoma, head and neck, liver or kidney cancer. The sequenced sample was CD4+ or CD8+ T cells sorted from blood, obtained in a trial of the OX40 agonist ivuxolimab. The rearrangement uses TRBV7-2 and TRBJ2-7; D possibly corresponds to TRBD2 (7 bases). CDR3 amino acids: CASSSGRGDSYEQYF. The CDR3 DNA is TGTGCCAGCAGCTCTGGGAGGGGGGACTCCTACGAGCAGTACTTC.